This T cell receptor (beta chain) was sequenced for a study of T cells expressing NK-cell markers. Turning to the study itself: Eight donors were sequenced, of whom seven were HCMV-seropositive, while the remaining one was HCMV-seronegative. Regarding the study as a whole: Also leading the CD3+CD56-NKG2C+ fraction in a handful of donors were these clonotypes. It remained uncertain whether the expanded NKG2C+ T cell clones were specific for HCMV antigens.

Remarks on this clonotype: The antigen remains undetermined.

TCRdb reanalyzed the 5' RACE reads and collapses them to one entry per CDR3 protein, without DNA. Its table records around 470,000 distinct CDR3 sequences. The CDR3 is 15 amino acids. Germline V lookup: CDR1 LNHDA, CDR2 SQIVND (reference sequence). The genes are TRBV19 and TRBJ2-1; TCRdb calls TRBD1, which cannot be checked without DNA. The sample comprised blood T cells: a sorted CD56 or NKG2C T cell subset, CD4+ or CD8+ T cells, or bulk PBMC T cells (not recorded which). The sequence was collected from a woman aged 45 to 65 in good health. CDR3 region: CASSITGGSLNEQFF.